This note documents a single T cell receptor (beta chain) sequence. The target antigen is unknown. V lost 2 bases and J 2 bases, leaving 16 bases between the germline ends. Germline CDR1 is SGHKS and CDR2 is YYEKEE (reference sequence). This CDR3 is 16 amino acids long. This specimen comes from a study of radiotherapy plus CTLA-4 blockade in lung cancer. Overall study: Among patients, under 20% showed objective responses, and roughly 30% had disease control. Study-level results: Interferon-beta, together with early blood T cell clone dynamics, reportedly best predicted response. Tumor-derived TCR clones expanded in blood after radiotherapy plus ipilimumab.

Chemo-refractory metastatic non-small-cell lung cancer patients were treated with focal radiation plus CTLA-4 blockade with ipilimumab. Libraries were prepared by immunoSEQ multiplex PCR; TCRdb keeps only in-frame clonotypes and omits some of them. Of roughly 100,000 clones in the sample, 85% to 90% were seen once. The sample consisted of peripheral blood, taken from a patient treated with radiotherapy plus ipilimumab. The chain links TRBV5-5 to TRBJ1-2; D is unresolved. This receptor was obtained from a human donor with non-small cell lung cancer that progressed on radiotherapy plus ipilimumab. Some clones in this sample may be carry-over from other donors' samples. Written as DNA, the CDR3 is TGTGCCAGCAGCTTTTCCCCCCTCGAATGGAACTATGGCTACACCTTC. This codes for CASSFSPLEWNYGYTF.